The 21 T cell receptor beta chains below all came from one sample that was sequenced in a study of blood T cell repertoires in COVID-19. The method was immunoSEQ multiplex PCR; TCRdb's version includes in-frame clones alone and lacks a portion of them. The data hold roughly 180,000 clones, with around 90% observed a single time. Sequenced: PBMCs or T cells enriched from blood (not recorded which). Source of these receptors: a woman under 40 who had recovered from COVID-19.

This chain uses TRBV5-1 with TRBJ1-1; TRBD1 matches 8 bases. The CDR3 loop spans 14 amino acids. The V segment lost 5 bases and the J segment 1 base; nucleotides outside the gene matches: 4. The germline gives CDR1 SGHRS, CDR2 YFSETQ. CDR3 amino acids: CASRSTGGNTEAFF. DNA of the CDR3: TGCGCCAGCAGGTCAACAGGGGGGAACACTGAAGCTTTCTTT. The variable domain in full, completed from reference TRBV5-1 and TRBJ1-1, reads KAGVTQTPRYLIKTRGQQVTLSCSPISGHRSVSWYQQTPGQGLQFLFEYFSETQRNKGNFPGRFSGRQFSNSRSEMNVSTLELGDSALYLCASRSTGGNTEAFFGQGTRLTVV.

The CDR3 DNA sequence: TGTGCCAGTAGGTGGCAACTGAACACTGAAGCTTTCTTT. Translating gives CASRWQLNTEAFF. This chain uses TRBV19 with TRBJ1-1; D not certain. This CDR3 contains 13 residues. V gave up 6 bases and J gave up 0 bases, with 8 bases separating them. Per the germline V gene, CDR1 is LNHDA and CDR2 is SQIVND (reference sequence).

In DNA, the CDR3 is TGTGCCAGCAGCCGTACAAAGAACACTGAAGCTTTCTTT. It is translated as CASSRTKNTEAFF. The J gene is TRBJ1-1, the V gene TRBV7-3; D not resolved. The CDR3 runs 13 residues. V was trimmed by 5 bases and J by 1 base, leaving 8 bases between them. CDR1 and CDR2 (germline): SGHTA, FQGTGA. Using reference TRBV7-3 and TRBJ1-1 for the parts outside the CDR3, the full variable domain is GAGVSQTPSNKVTEKGKYVELRCDPISGHTALYWYRQSLGQGPEFLIYFQGTGAADDSGLPNDRFFAVRPEGSVSTLKIQRTERGDSAVYLCASSRTKNTEAFFGQGTRLTVV.

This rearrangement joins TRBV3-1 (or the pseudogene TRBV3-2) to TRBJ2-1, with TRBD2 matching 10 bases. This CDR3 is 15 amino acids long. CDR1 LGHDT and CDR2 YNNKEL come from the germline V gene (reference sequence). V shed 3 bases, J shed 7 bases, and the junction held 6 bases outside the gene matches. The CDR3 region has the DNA TGTGCCAGCAGCCAGCTAGCGGGGGCAAGAAATGAGCAGTTCTTC. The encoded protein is CASSQLAGARNEQFF.

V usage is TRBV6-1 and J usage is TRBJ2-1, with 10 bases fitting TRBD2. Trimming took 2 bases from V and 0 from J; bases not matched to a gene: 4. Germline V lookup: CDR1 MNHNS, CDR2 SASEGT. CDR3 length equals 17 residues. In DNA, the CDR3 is TGTGCCAGCAGTGAATTTCCTAGCGGGAGCTCCTACAATGAGCAGTTCTTC. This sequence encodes CASSEFPSGSSYNEQFF.

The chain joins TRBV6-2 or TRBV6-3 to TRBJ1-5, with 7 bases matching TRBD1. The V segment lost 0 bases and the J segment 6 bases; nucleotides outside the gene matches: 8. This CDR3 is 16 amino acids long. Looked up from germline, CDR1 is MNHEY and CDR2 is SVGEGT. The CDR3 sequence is CASSYSKGARAQPQHF. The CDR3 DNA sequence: TGTGCCAGCAGTTACTCGAAGGGGGCGCGGGCTCAGCCCCAGCATTTT.

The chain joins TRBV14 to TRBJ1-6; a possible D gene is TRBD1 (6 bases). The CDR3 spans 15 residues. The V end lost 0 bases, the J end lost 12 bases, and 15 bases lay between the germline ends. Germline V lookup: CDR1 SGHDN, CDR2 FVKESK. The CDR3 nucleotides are TGTGCCAGCAGCCAAGATGGACAGTGGGGATTACCCCTCCACTTT. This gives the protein CASSQDGQWGLPLHF. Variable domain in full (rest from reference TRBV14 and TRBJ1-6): EAGVTQFPSHSVIEKGQTVTLRCDPISGHDNLYWYRRVMGKEIKFLLHFVKESKQDESGMPNNRFLAERTGGTYSTLKVQPAELEDSGVYFCASSQDGQWGLPLHFGNGTRLTVT.

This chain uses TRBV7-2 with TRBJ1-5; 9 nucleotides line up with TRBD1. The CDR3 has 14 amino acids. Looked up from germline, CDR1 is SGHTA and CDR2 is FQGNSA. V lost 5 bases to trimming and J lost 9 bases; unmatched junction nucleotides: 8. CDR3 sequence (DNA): TGTGCCAGCAGCCCCTGGGACAGGGACTCGCCCCAGCATTTT. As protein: CASSPWDRDSPQHF.

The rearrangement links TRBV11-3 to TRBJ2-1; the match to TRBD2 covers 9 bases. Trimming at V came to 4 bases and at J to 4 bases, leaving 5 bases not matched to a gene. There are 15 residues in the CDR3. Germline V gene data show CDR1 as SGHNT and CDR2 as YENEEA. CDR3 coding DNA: TGTGCCAGCAGCTCCGGGACTAGCCTATACAATGAGCAGTTCTTC. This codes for CASSSGTSLYNEQFF.

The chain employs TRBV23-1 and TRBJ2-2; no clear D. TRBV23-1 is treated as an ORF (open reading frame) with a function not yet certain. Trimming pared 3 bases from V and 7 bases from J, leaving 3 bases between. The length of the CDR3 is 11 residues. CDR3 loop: CASSHSGELFF. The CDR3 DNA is TGCGCCAGCAGTCACAGCGGGGAGCTGTTTTTT.

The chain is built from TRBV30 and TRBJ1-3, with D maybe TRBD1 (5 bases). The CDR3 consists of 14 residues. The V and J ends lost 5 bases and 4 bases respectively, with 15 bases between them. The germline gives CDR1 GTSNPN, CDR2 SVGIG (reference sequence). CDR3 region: CAWGERGFGNTIYF. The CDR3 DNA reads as TGTGCCTGGGGGGAACGGGGGTTCGGAAACACCATATATTTT.

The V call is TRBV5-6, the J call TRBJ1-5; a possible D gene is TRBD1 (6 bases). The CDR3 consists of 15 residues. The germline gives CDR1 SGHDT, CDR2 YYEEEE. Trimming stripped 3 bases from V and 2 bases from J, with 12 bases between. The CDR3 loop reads CASSYREIGNQPQHF. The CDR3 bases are TGTGCCAGCAGCTACAGGGAGATCGGCAATCAGCCCCAGCATTTT.

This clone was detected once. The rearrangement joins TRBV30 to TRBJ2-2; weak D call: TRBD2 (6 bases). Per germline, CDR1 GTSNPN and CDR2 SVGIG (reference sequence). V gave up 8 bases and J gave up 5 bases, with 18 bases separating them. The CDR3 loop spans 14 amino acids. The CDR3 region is CARGLRERTGELFF. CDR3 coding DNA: TGTGCCCGGGGGTTGAGGGAGAGGACCGGGGAGCTGTTTTTT.

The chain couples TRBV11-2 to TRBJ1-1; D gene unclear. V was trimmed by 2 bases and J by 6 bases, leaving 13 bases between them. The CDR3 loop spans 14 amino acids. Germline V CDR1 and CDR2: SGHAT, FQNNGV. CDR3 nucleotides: TGTGCCAGCAGCTTACCCCCGGGTGTCGCTGAAGCTTTCTTT. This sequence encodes CASSLPPGVAEAFF.

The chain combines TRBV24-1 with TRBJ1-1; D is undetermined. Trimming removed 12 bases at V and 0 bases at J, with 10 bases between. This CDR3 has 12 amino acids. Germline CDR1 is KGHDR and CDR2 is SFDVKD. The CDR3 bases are TGTGCCGGGCTCATGATGAACACTGAAGCTTTCTTT. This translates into CAGLMMNTEAFF.

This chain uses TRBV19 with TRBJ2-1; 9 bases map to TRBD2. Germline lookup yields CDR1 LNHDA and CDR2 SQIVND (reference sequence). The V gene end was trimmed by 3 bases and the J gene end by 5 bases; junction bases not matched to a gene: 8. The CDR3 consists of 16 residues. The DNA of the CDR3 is TGTGCCAGTAGTATCCTACTTAGCGGGGGAGACAATGAGCAGTTCTTC. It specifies CASSILLSGGDNEQFF.

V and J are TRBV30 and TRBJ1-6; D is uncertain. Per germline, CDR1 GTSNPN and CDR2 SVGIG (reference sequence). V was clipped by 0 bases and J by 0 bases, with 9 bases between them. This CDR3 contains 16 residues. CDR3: CAWSVSASSYNSPLHF. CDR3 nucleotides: TGTGCCTGGAGTGTGTCAGCTAGCTCCTATAATTCACCCCTCCACTTT.

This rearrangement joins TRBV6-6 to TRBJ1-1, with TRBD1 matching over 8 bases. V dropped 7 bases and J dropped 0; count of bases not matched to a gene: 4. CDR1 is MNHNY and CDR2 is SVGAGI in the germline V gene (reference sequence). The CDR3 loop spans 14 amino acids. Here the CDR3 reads CASNNRGVNTEAFF. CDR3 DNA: TGTGCCAGCAATAACAGGGGGGTGAACACTGAAGCTTTCTTT.

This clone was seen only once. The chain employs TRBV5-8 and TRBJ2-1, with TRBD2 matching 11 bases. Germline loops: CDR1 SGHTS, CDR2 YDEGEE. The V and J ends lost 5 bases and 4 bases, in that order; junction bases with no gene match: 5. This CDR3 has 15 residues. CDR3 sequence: CASRLAGGSYNEQFF. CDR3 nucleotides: TGTGCCAGCAGGCTAGCGGGGGGTTCTTACAATGAGCAGTTCTTC.

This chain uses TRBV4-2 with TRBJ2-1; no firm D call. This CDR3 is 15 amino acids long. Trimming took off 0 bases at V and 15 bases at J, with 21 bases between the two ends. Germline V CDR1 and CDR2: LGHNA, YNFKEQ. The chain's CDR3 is CASSQDRSATSSPFF. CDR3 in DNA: TGTGCCAGCAGCCAAGACCGGAGCGCCACATCAAGTCCGTTCTTC.

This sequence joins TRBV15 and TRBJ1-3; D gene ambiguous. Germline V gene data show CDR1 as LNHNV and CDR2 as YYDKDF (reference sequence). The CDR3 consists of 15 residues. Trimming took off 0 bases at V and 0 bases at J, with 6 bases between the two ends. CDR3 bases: TGTGCCACCAGCAGAGATTTGGCCTCTGGAAACACCATATATTTT. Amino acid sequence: CATSRDLASGNTIYF.